What follows describes a single TCR beta chain. Antigen: not known. This specimen belongs to a study of Ad26.COV2.S vaccination and SARS-CoV-2 variants. On the study more broadly: In the COV1001 trial, the donor was in the Ad26.COV2.S arm.

Assay: immunoSEQ multiplex PCR; the TCRdb copy retains only in-frame clones and omits some. There are more than 300,000 clones in the sample; approximately 90% occur only once, and roughly 4.8% lies in the top ten. Treatment in this sample: some 19 received Ad26.COV2.S at low or high dose, single or two shots; about five received placebo; per-sample allocation not given. Samples analyzed were those drawn on day 63 after the first vaccine or placebo injection. An Ad26 vector expressing Wuhan-strain SARS-CoV-2 spike constituted the vaccine. Study results and caveats: A substantial breadth of spike-specific CD8+ and CD4+ T cell responses after vaccination has been reported. Analyses of TCR breadth and depth may have underestimated total T cell responses.

V was cut by 4 bases and J by 4 bases, with 10 bases left in between. In germline, CDR1 is SNHLY, CDR2 FYNNEI. There are 13 residues in the CDR3. The chain uses TRBV2 and TRBJ1-1, with D unresolved. The TCR was taken from a person between 18 and 59 years old who received the Ad26.COV2.S COVID-19 vaccine or a placebo. The sample consisted of peripheral blood, taken in a trial of Ad26.COV2.S vaccine versus placebo. The CDR3 coding sequence is TGTGCCAGCAGTGCCTTCATCGGCACTGAAGCTTTCTTT. Protein sequence: CASSAFIGTEAFF. The full variable domain, completed using reference TRBV2 and TRBJ1-1, is EPEVTQTPSHQVTQMGQEVILRCVPISNHLYFYWYRQILGQKVEFLVSFYNNEISEKSEIFDDQFSVERPDGSNFTLKIRSTKLEDSAMYFCASSAFIGTEAFFGQGTRLTVV.